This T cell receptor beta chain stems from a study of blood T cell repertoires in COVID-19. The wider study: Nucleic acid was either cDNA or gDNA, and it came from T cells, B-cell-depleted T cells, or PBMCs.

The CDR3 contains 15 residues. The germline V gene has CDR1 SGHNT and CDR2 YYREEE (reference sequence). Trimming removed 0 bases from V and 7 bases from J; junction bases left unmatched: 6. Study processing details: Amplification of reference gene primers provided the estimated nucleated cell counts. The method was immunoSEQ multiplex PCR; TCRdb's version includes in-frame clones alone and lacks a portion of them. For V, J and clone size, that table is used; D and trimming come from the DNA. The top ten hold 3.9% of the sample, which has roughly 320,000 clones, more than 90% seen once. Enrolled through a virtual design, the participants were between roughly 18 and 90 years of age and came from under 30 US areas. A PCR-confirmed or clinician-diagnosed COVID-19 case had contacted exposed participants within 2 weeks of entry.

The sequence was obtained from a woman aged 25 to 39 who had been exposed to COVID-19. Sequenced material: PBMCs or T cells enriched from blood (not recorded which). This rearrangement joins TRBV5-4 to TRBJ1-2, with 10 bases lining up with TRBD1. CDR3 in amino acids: CASSLAGQGRTGYTF. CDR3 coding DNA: TGTGCCAGCAGCTTGGCGGGACAGGGGAGGACTGGCTACACCTTC.